This T cell receptor (beta chain) was sequenced for a study of blood T cell repertoires in COVID-19. For the study at large: The study drew acute and convalescent COVID-19 samples from the United States, Italy and Spain. PBMCs, B-cell-depleted T cells, or T cells were the source of the cDNA or gDNA that made up the material.

CDR3 size: 15 residues. The ends were cut back, 0 bases at V and 0 bases at J, with 8 bases in the middle. Germline V gives CDR1 LGHDT, CDR2 YNNKEL (reference sequence). Original analysis: Quantification of nucleated cells was approximated via reference gene primer amplification. Sequencing used immunoSEQ multiplex PCR; TCRdb keeps in-frame clones, though not all of them. V and J calls plus clone size are reproduced from that table; the DNA served to infer D and trimming. The sample yields hundreds of thousands of clones, 75% to 90% seen once. The clonotype comes from a woman in her twenties or thirties with active or convalescent COVID-19. Sequencing input: peripheral blood. The chain joins TRBV3-1 (or the pseudogene TRBV3-2) to TRBJ1-1; unclear D gene. This CDR3 reads CASSQERVMNTEAFF. The CDR3 DNA reads as TGTGCCAGCAGCCAAGAAAGAGTCATGAACACTGAAGCTTTCTTT.